This T cell receptor (beta chain) was identified during a study of blood T cell repertoires in COVID-19. Looking at the study overall: The United States, Italy and Spain were the sources of the acute and convalescent COVID-19 samples. Sources were T cells, B-cell-depleted T cells, or PBMCs; the material itself was cDNA or gDNA.

Authors' analysis steps: Nucleated cell number was recorded as an estimate derived from reference gene primer amplification. TCRdb's copy holds only in-frame clones and misses some; the assay was immunoSEQ multiplex PCR. The DNA was the basis for D and trimming; V, J and clone size are from that table. The repertoire has 60,000 to 95,000 clones, under 95% of them found once; the top ten carry around 5.4%. CDR1 LGHDT and CDR2 YNNKEL come from the germline V gene (reference sequence). V was shortened by 4 bases and J by 0 bases, with 10 bases between the two germline ends. The CDR3 loop spans 16 amino acids.

The chain combines TRBV3-1 (or the pseudogene TRBV3-2) with TRBJ1-6; the D is unclear. The specimen sequenced was peripheral blood. The clonotype was recovered from a human donor in a cohort sampled during active COVID-19. CDR3: CASSPYSSSYNSPLHF. CDR3 in DNA: TGTGCCAGCAGCCCCTACTCGAGCTCCTATAATTCACCCCTCCACTTT.